The 3 T cell receptor beta chains below come from one sample, sequenced in a study of control samples from healthy donors and cancer patients (TCRdb year 2020). The library was generated by the immunoSEQ multiplex PCR assay. The table was pulled from immuneACCESS by TCRdb, which kept in-frame rearrangements only. Such tables lose some clones; where checked, under half of the loss comes from unresolved V genes, and the rest has no known cause. The sample table contains 150,000 to 200,000 clones; only one count was recorded for around 92% of them. The top ten hold around 2% of the sample. The sequencing sample was made of blood. The source of these receptors is a woman between 40 and 50 years old in good health.

This rearrangement joins TRBV12-3 or TRBV12-4 to TRBJ1-2; D perhaps matches TRBD1 (5 bases). This CDR3 has 12 residues. Trimming cost V 4 bases and J 4 bases, with 7 bases left between them. CDR3 protein: CASSSTAYGYTF. The CDR3 DNA reads TGTGCCAGCAGTTCGACAGCCTATGGCTACACCTTC.

The chain carries TRBV19 and TRBJ1-4; the match to TRBD1 covers 9 bases. This CDR3 is 15 amino acids long. Looked up from germline, CDR1 is LNHDA and CDR2 is SQIVND (reference sequence). V was clipped by 4 bases and J by 4 bases; unmatched bases: 4. CDR3 sequence (DNA): TGTGCCAGTAGTAGCACAGGGGGCGGTAATGAAAAACTGTTTTTT. Amino acids: CASSSTGGGNEKLFF.

V gene TRBV4-1 combines with J gene TRBJ1-1, with D maybe TRBD1 (6 bases). The CDR3 loop spans 16 amino acids. Germline V lookup: CDR1 MGHRA, CDR2 YSYEKL. The germline V and J ends were trimmed by 0 bases and 6 bases, with 17 bases remaining between them. The DNA for the CDR3 is TGCGCCAGCAGCCAAGACTGGCCAGGGGAGGTTCCTGAAGCTTTCTTT. This codes for CASSQDWPGEVPEAFF.